This T cell receptor (beta chain) was identified during a study of blood T cell repertoires in COVID-19. In the study's own analysis: Nucleated cell number was recorded as an estimate derived from reference gene primer amplification. The repertoire was sequenced with immunoSEQ multiplex PCR; TCRdb's copy has only in-frame clones and lacks some. V and J calls and clone size are given by that table; D and trimming were obtained from the DNA. The table has 150,000 to 200,000 clones, 75% to 90% seen once. This clone appeared a few times. This study enrolled people aged about 18 to 90 from 20 to 25 US geographic areas. In Cohort 3, a recovered donor had either two negative PCRs, clearance, or symptom resolution. Trimming removed 2 bases at V and 0 bases at J, with 5 bases between. The CDR3 loop spans 13 amino acids. The germline V gene has CDR1 MNHEY and CDR2 SMNVEV (reference sequence).

Sequenced material: PBMCs or T cells enriched from blood (not recorded which). This sequence joins TRBV27 and TRBJ2-7, with unresolved D. The TCR sequence derives from a man aged 40-49 years who had recovered from COVID-19. Here the CDR3 DNA reads TGTGCCAGCAGTTTAACTACCTCCTACGAGCAGTACTTC. This gives the protein CASSLTTSYEQYF.